This TCR beta chain was captured by sequencing in a study of blood T cell repertoires in COVID-19. Germline assignment: CDR1 SGHKS and CDR2 YYEKEE (reference sequence). This CDR3 is built from 14 residues. V lost 3 bases and J lost 6, with 15 bases in between. TCRdb keeps only in-frame clones here, not all; method: immunoSEQ multiplex PCR. Of a few hundred thousand clones in the sample, 80% to 90% were seen once. On this clone: The same CDR3 is also encoded by other DNA sequences in this sample.

This sequence was found in a woman aged 40 to 49 with acute COVID-19. The chain couples TRBV5-5 to TRBJ1-2; possibly TRBD1 for D (5 bases). The sequenced material came from PBMCs or T cells enriched from blood (not recorded which). The CDR3 is CASSYRGGSDGYTF. DNA for the CDR3: TGTGCCAGCAGCTACCGGGGGGGTTCAGATGGCTACACCTTC.